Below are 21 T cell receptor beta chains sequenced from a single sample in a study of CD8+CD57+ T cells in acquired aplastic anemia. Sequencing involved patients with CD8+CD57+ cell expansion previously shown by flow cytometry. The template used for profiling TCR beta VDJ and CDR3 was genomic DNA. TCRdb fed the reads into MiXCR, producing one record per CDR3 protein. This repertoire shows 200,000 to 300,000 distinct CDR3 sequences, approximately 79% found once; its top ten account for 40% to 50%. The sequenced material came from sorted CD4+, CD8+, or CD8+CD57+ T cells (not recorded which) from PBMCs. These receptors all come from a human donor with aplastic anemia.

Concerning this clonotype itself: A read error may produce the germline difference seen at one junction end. CDR3 coding DNA: TGCGCCAGCAGTTCTAGCGAGGCGGGAGGGGAACAAGAGTACTTC. It yields the protein CASSSSEAGGEQEYF. This chain links TRBV7-3 with TRBJ2-5; TRBD2 aligns across 9 bases. Germline values: CDR1 SGHTA, CDR2 FQGTGA. The CDR3 is 15 residues long.

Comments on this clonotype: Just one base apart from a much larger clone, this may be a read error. The CDR3 protein is CASSLDVTGYEQYF. The CDR3 DNA sequence: TGTGCCAGCAGCTTAGATGTGACAGGCTACGAGCAGTACTTC. The chain recombines TRBV11-3 with TRBJ2-7; D is possibly TRBD1 (6 bases). This CDR3 is built from 14 residues. Trimming took off 0 bases at V and 3 bases at J, with 9 bases between the two ends. CDR1 and CDR2 from the germline V gene are SGHNT and YENEEA. The full variable domain, its missing parts supplied by reference TRBV11-3 and TRBJ2-7, is EAGVVQSPRYKIIEKKQPVAFWCNPISGHNTLYWYLQNLGQGPELLIRYENEEAVDDSQLPKDRFSAERLKGVDSTLKIQPAELGDSAVYLCASSLDVTGYEQYFGPGTRLTVT.

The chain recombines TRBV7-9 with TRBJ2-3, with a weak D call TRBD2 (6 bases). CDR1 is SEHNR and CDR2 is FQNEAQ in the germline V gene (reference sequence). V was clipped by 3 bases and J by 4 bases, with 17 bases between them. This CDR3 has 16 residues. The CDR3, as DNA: TGTGCCAGCAGCTTGGATACCAGCGGGTGGGCAGATACGCAGTATTTT. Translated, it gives CASSLDTSGWADTQYF. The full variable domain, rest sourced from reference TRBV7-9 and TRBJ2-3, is DTGVSQNPRHKITKRGQNVTFRCDPISEHNRLYWYRQTLGQGPEFLTYFQNEAQLEKSRLLSDRFSAERPKGSFSTLEIQRTEQGDSAMYLCASSLDTSGWADTQYFGPGTRLTVL.

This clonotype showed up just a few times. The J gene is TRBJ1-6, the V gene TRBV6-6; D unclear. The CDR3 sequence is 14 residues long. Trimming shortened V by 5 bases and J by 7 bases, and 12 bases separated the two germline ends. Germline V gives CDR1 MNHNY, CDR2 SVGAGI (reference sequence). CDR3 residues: CASSERVPNSPLHF. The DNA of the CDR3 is TGTGCCAGCAGTGAAAGGGTTCCGAATTCACCCCTCCACTTT.

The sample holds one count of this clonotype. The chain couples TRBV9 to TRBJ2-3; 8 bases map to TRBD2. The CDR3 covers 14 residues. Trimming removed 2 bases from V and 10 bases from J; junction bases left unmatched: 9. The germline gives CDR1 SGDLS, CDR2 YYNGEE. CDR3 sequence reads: CASSVAGGPAAQYF. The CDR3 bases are TGTGCCAGCAGCGTTGCGGGAGGTCCCGCCGCGCAGTATTTT.

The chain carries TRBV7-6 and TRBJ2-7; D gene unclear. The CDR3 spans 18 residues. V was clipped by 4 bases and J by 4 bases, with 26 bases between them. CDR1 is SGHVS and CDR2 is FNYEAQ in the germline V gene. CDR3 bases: TGTGCCAGCAGCTCCCATCCCACAGAGACACAGCTTTCTTACGAGCAGTACGTC. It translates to CASSSHPTETQLSYEQYV.

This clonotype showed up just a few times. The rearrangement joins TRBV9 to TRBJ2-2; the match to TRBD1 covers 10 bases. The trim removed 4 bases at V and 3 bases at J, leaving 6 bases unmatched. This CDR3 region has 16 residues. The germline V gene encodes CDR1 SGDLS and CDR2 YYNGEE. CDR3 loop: CASSLFGTGDTGELFF. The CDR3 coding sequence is TGTGCCAGCAGCTTGTTTGGGACAGGGGACACCGGGGAGCTGTTTTTT. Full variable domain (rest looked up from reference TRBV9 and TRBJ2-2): DSGVTQTPKHLITATGQRVTLRCSPRSGDLSVYWYQQSLDQGLQFLIQYYNGEERAKGNILERFSAQQFPDLHSELNLSSLELGDSALYFCASSLFGTGDTGELFFGEGSRLTVL.

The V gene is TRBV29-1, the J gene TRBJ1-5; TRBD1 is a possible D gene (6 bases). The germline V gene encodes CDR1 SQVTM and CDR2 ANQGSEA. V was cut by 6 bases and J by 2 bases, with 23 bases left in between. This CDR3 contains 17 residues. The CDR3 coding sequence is TGCAGCGTCGCAGGGGATCCTTTAACCGGGCGCAATCAGCCCCAGCATTTT. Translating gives CSVAGDPLTGRNQPQHF.

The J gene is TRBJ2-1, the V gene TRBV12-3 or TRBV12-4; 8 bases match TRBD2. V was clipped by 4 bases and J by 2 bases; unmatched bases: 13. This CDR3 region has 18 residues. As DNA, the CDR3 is TGTGCCAGCAGTTACAACCTCCCGGGGGGGAACACCTACAATGAGCAGTTCTTC. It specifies CASSYNLPGGNTYNEQFF.

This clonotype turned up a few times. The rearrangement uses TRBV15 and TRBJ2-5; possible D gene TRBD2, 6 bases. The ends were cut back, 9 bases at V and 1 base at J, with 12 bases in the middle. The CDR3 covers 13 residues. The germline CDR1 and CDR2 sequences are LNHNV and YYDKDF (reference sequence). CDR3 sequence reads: CATTRGLQETQYF. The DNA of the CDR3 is TGTGCCACGACGCGGGGACTCCAAGAGACCCAGTACTTC. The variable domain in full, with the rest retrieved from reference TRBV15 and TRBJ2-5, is DAMVIQNPRYQVTQFGKPVTLSCSQTLNHNVMYWYQQKSSQAPKLLFHYYDKDFNNEADTPDNFQSRRPNTSFCFLDIRSPGLGDTAMYLCATTRGLQETQYFGPGTRLLVL.

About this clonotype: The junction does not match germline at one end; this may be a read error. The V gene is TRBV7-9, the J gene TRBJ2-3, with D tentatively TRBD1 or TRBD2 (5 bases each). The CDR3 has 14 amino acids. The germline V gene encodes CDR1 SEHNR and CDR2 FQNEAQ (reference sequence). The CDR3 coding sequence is TGTGCCAGCAGCTTAGCGGGTGGCTCCGGGGCCAACGTTTTT. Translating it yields CASSLAGGSGANVF.

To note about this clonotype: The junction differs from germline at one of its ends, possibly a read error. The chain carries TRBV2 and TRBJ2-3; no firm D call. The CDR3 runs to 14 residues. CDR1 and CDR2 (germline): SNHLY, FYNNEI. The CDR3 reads CASSIPGCHNTQFF. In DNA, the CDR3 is TGTGCCAGTAGCATTCCTGGATGCCACAATACGCAGTTTTTC. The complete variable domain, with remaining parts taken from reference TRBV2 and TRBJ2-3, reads EPEVTQTPSHQVTQMGQEVILRCVPISNHLYFYWYRQILGQKVEFLVSFYNNEISEKSEIFDDQFSVERPDGSNFTLKIRSTKLEDSAMYFCASSIPGCHNTQFFGPGTRLTVL.

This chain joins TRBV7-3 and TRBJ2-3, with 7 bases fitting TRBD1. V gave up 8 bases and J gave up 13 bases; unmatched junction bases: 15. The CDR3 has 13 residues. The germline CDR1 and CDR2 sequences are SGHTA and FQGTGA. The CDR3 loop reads CASGDSGTDGEYF. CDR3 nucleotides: TGTGCCAGCGGGGACAGCGGCACAGATGGAGAGTATTTT.

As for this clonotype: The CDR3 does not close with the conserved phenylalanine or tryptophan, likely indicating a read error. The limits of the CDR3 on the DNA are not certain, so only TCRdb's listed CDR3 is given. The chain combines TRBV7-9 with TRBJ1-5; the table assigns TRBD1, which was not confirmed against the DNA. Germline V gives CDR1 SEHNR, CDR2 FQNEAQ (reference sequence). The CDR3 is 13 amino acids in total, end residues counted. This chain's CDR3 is CASSYTWGQHEHL.

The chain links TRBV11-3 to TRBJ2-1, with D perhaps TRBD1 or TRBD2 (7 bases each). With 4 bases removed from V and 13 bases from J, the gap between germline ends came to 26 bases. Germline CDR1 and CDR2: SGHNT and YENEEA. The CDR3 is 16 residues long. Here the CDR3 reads CASSYKGAGGSYNQFF. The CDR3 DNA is TGTGCCAGCAGCTACAAGGGGGCCGGGGGGAGCTACAACCAGTTCTTC.

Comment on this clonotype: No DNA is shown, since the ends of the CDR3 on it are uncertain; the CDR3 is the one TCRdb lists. The CDR3 reads CASSVAGGSYNEQFF. This chain connects TRBV19 to TRBJ2-3; the D call of TRBD2 is as the table states it, not checked on the DNA. In germline, CDR1 is LNHDA, CDR2 SQIVND (reference sequence). The CDR3 spans 15 residues, counting both ends.

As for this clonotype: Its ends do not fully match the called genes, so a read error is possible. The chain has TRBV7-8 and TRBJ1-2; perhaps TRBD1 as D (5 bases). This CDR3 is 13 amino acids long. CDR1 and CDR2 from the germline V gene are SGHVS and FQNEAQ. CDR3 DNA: TGTGCCAGCAGCCAGGGCCCCGCAGGTGGCTACTACTTC. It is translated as CASSQGPAGGYYF. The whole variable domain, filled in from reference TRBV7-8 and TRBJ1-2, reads GAGVSQSPRYKVAKRGQDVALRCDPISGHVSLFWYQQALGQGPEFLTYFQNEAQLDKSGLPSDRFFAERPEGSVSTLKIQRTQQEDSAVYLCASSQGPAGGYYFGSGTRLTVV.

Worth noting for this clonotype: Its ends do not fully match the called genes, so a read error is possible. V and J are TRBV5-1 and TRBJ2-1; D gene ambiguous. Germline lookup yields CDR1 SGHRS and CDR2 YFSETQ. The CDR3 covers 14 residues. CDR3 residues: CASSLEVGRNERFF. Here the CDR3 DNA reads TGCGCCAGCAGCTTGGAAGTGGGTAGGAACGAGCGGTTCTTC. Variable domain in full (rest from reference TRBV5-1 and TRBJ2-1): KAGVTQTPRYLIKTRGQQVTLSCSPISGHRSVSWYQQTPGQGLQFLFEYFSETQRNKGNFPGRFSGRQFSNSRSEMNVSTLELGDSALYLCASSLEVGRNERFFGPGTRLTVL.

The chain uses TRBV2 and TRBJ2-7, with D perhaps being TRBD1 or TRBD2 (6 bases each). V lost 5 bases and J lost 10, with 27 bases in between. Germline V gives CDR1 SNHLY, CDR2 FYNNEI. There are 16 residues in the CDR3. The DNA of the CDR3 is TGTGCCAGCAGTACACGGGGGCAGGGCATATATGCCTACCAGTACGTC. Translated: CASSTRGQGIYAYQYV.

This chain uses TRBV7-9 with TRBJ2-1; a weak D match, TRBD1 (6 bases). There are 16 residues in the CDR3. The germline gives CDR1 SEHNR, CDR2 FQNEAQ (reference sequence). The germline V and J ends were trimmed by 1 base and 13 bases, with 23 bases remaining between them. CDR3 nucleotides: TGTGCCAGCAGCTTAGTGGACAGAGGACTGTACTTTGGACAGTTCTTC. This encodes CASSLVDRGLYFGQFF. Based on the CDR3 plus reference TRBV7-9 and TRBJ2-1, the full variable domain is DTGVSQNPRHKITKRGQNVTFRCDPISEHNRLYWYRQTLGQGPEFLTYFQNEAQLEKSRLLSDRFSAERPKGSFSTLEIQRTEQGDSAMYLCASSLVDRGLYFGQFFGPGTRLTVL.

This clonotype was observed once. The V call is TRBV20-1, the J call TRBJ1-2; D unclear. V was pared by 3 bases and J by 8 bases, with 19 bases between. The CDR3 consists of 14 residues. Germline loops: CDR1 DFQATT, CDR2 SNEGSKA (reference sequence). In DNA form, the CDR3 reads TGCAGTGCTAGTCGATCCCTGGGCGTTTTGGGCTACACCTTC. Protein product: CSASRSLGVLGYTF.